Below, one T cell receptor beta chain is given with its context. Its antigen is not known. This specimen belongs to a study of cytomegalovirus exposure and HLA in healthy donors. Notes on the study in general: There were 150 to 200 TCR beta chains listed as cytomegalovirus-associated.

Sequenced by immunoSEQ multiplex PCR; TCRdb stores in-frame clones only, minus some. The table shows 150,000 or so clones, with 75% to 90% occurring only once. The donors were in the 120-subject validation cohort, distinct from the roughly 700-subject first cohort. This clonotype was sampled from a young man in good health and CMV-seropositive. The source material was PBMCs.

The CDR3 nucleotides are TGTGCCAGCAGCCCACGTACAGGGGTGGGCAATCAGCCCCAGCATTTT. Protein sequence: CASSPRTGVGNQPQHF. The V gene is TRBV7-9, the J gene TRBJ1-5; 7 bases line up with TRBD1. With V trimmed by 5 bases and J by 2 bases, 9 bases remained unmatched. This CDR3 is 16 amino acids long. Germline loops: CDR1 SEHNR, CDR2 FQNEAQ (reference sequence).